This T cell receptor beta chain derives from a study of T cells in Graves' hyperthyroidism and ophthalmopathy. In regard to this clonotype: This could be a read error, since a much larger clone is one nucleotide away.

The germline V and J ends were trimmed by 8 bases and 1 base, with 17 bases remaining between them. Per germline, CDR1 SGHAT and CDR2 FQNNGV. The CDR3 sequence is 16 residues long. The investigators amplified TCR beta CDR3 regions from RNA transcripts. HTBI primers drove first-round RT-PCR of the TCR CDR3. TCRdb re-derived calls from the multiplex PCR reads in MiXCR, one entry per CDR3 protein. The sample has approximately 430,000 distinct CDR3 sequences, 15% to 18% seen once. The sequencing input was blood. The origin of this receptor is a woman younger than 30 with Graves' hyperthyroidism. V usage is TRBV11-2 and J usage is TRBJ2-2; TRBD2 is a possible D gene (5 bases). DNA of the CDR3: TGTGCCAGCGGCCTACTGAGGGCAGGGAACACCGGGGAGCTGTTTTTT. It specifies CASGLLRAGNTGELFF.